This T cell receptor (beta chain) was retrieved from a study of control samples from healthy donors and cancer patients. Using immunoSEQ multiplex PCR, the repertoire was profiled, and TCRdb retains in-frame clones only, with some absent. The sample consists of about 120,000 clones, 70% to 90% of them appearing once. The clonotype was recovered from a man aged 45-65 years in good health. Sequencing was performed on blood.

The CDR3 bases are TGTGCCACCAGTCCCTCATTCGGGGACAGGGGACCAGATACGCAGTATTTT. Residues: CATSPSFGDRGPDTQYF. This chain links TRBV24-1 with TRBJ2-3, with 10 bases that match TRBD1. J was trimmed by 4 bases and V by 6 bases; bases with no gene match: 12. CDR3 length: 17 amino acids. Germline V gene lookup returns CDR1 KGHDR and CDR2 SFDVKD.